These T cell receptor beta chains were read from a single sample in a study of blood T cell repertoires in COVID-19. TCRdb keeps only in-frame clones here, not all; method: immunoSEQ multiplex PCR. Here the sample spans tens of thousands of clones, over 65% being singletons. Material for sequencing was peripheral blood. These receptors originate from a human donor in a cohort sampled during active COVID-19. Each CDR3 is given without its conserved first and last residue.

TRBV10-3,TRBJ1-1,AISELLRRTGPNTEAF
TRBV18,TRBJ2-3,ASSPPGSTYTDTQY
TRBV7-3,TRBJ2-6,ASSLSSGANVLT
TRBV5-5,TRBJ1-4,ASSDWRVSNEKLF
TRBV2,TRBJ1-5,ASNAQRINQPQH
TRBV5-6,TRBJ1-5,ASSGQGLHQPQH
TRBV4-1,TRBJ2-5,ASSQISPVVTKETQY
TRBV3-1/TRBV3-2,TRBJ2-1,ASSQKYFSGLAPVNEQF
TRBV11-1,TRBJ2-2,ASRSDRGRMTGELF
TRBV7-3,TRBJ2-7,ASSLIRDRHYEQY
TRBV5-5,TRBJ2-5,ASSSLPLAGGQETQY
TRBV9,TRBJ1-1,ASSVVGDSMNTEAF
TRBV6-2/TRBV6-3,TRBJ2-7,ASSYYKYPYEQY
TRBV24-1,TRBJ2-7,ATSDRTGGRLTQY
TRBV20-1,TRBJ2-2,SASSALAETENTGELF
TRBV19,TRBJ2-7,ASSIEHGTGGSYEQY
TRBV29-1,TRBJ1-5,SVATGNQPQH
TRBV15,TRBJ2-1,ATSRDRGSVNNEQF
TRBV27,TRBJ2-7,ASTSRDSSYEQY
TRBV7-9,TRBJ1-2,ASSPGVYGYT
TRBV5-1,TRBJ1-2,ASSHLRAGAPYGYT
TRBV6-2/TRBV6-3,TRBJ2-3,ASSYSRLTDTQY
TRBV3-1/TRBV3-2,TRBJ2-1,ASSQETFYNEQF
TRBV5-1,TRBJ1-1,ASSTGALNTEAF
TRBV27,TRBJ2-7,ASSPSLEASGMHEQY
TRBV7-7,TRBJ2-5,ASSPGTGSFETQY
TRBV9,TRBJ1-1,ASSPPQAPVKAF
TRBV7-2,TRBJ1-2,ASSDDRHYGYT
TRBV15,TRBJ2-1,ATSRDVRSNEQF
TRBV4-1,TRBJ2-1,ASSQVGGPYNEQF
TRBV3-1/TRBV3-2,TRBJ2-3,ASSRPGQGPSQY
TRBV23-1,TRBJ2-5,ASSSGETQY
TRBV6-5,TRBJ1-6,ASLENNSPLH
TRBV5-1,TRBJ2-1,ASSLGLAGINEQF
TRBV9,TRBJ2-1,ASSVTGGNDNEQF
TRBV18,TRBJ1-3,ASSPQTPGHIY
TRBV15,TRBJ1-5,ATSEGGSNQPQH
TRBV7-8,TRBJ2-7,ASSPRTGQGTYEQY
TRBV7-8,TRBJ2-7,ASSPLTGIEVSEQY
TRBV7-9,TRBJ1-3,ASSNPDRLSWNTIY
TRBV2,TRBJ2-1,ASSEMGLAGVNEQF
TRBV28,TRBJ1-5,ASSLCLFVTGSNQPQH
TRBV28,TRBJ1-5,ASHAGGPNQPQH
TRBV19,TRBJ2-3,ASSIGGHAQY
TRBV18,TRBJ2-5,ASSPTLAGGLREETQY